This TCR beta chain is drawn from a study of blood T cell repertoires in COVID-19. The CDR3 is 15 amino acids. The V gene's germline CDR1 is KGHSH and CDR2 LQKENI. V was clipped by 10 bases and J by 2 bases, with 15 bases between them. Libraries were prepared by immunoSEQ multiplex PCR; TCRdb keeps only in-frame clonotypes and omits some of them. Of some 250,000 clones in the sample, around 87% are singletons; the top ten hold roughly 4.9%. The source of this sequence is a woman aged 55 to 70 with COVID-19, enrolled during active disease. The chain couples TRBV18 to TRBJ2-6, with D perhaps TRBD2 (6 bases). Sample: peripheral blood. The CDR3 sequence is CATRSGGAGANVLTF. In nucleotides, the CDR3 is TGTGCCACCAGATCCGGAGGGGCTGGGGCCAACGTCCTGACTTTC.